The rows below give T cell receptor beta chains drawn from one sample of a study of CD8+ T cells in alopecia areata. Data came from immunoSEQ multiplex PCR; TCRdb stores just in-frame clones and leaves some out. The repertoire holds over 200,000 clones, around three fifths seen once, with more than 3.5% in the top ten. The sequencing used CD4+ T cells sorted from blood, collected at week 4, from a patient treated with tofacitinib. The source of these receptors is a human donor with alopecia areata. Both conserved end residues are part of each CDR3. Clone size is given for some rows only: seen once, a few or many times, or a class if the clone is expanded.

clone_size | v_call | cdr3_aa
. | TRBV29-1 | CSVETGFRGVYTF
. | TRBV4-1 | CASSQELAGAQETQYF
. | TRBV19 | CASRTSGQHLNYGYTF
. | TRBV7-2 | CASRDGQGGYGYTF
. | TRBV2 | CASSLLIIAQFF
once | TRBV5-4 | CASSSEGRSTDTQYF
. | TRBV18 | CASSPPGQGVGSPLHF
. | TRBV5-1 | CASSLSRENTEAFF
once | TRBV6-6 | CASSPASYEQYF
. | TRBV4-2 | CASSRVGSGAERDF
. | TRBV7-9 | CAASLQQNTEAFF
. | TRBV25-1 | CATHSGGGYEQYF
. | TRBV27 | CASSEVLATHNEQFF